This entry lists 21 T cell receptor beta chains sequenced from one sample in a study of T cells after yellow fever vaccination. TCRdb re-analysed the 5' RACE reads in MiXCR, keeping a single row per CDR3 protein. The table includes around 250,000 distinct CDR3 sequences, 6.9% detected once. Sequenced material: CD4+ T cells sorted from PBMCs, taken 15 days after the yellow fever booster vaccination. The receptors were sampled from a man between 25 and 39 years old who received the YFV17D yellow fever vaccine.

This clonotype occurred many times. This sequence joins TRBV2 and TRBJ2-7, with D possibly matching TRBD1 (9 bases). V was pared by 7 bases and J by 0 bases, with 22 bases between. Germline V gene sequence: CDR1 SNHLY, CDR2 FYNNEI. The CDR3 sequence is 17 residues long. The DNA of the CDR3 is TGTGCCAGCACCGGGACAGGGAAGACTAGCGTCTCCTACGAGCAGTACTTC. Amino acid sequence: CASTGTGKTSVSYEQYF.

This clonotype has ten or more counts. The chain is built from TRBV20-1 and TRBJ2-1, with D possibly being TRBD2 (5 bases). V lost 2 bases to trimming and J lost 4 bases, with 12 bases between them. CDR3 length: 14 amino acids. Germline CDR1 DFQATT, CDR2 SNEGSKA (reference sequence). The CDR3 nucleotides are TGCAGTGCTAGAAAGAGGGCCGGGTACAATGAGCAGTTCTTC. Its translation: CSARKRAGYNEQFF.

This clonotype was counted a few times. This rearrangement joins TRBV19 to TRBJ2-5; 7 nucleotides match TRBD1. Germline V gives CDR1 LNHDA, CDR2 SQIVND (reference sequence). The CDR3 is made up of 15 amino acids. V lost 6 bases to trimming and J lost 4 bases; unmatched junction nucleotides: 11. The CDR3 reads CASSTFAGTAETQYF. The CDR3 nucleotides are TGTGCCAGTAGCACCTTCGCCGGGACAGCAGAGACCCAGTACTTC.

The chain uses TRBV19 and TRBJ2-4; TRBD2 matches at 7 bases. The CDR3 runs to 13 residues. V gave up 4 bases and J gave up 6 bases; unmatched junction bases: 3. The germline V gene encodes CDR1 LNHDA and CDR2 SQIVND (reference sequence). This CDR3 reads CASSTSGRNIQYF. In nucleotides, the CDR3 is TGTGCCAGTAGTACTAGCGGCCGAAACATTCAGTACTTC.

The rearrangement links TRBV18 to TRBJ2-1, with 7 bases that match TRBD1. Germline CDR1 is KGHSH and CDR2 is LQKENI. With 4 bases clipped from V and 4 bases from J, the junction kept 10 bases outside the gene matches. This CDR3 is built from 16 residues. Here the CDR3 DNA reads TGTGCCAGCTCACAACCGGGACAGAGGATTTACAATGAGCAGTTCTTC. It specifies CASSQPGQRIYNEQFF.

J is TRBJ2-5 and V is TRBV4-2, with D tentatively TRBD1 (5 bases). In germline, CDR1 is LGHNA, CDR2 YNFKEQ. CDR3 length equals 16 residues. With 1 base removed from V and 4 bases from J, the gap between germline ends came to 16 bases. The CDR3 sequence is CASSQAPDSLRETQYF. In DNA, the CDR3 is TGTGCCAGCAGCCAAGCCCCCGACAGCCTTAGAGAGACCCAGTACTTC.

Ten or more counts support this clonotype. CDR3 protein: CASSYPESTQVMRV. The DNA of the CDR3 is TGTGCCAGCAGCTACCCGGAATCGACCCAGGTCATGAGGGTC. V usage is TRBV21-1 and J usage is TRBJ2-7; the table gives TRBD1 as D, unverified against the DNA. TRBV21-1 represents a pseudogene. The CDR3 has 14 residues.

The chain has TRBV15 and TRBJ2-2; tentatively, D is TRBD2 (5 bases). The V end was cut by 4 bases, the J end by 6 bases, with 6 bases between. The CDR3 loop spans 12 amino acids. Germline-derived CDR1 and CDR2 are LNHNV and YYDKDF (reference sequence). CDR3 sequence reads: CATSKEAGELFF. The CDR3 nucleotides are TGTGCCACCAGCAAGGAGGCCGGGGAGCTGTTTTTT.

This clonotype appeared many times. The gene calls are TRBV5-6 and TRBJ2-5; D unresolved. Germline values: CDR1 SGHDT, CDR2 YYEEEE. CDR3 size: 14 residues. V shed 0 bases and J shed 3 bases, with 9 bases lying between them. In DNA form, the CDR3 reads TGTGCCAGCAGCTTGGAGTTCGACAAAGAGACCCAGTACTTC. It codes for CASSLEFDKETQYF.

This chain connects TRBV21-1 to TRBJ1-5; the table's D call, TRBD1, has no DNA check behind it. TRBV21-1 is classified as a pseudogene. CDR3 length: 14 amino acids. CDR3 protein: CASSKVSKGPPQHF. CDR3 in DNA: TGTGCCAGCAGCAAAGTGTCTAAGGGGCCGCCCCAGCATTTT.

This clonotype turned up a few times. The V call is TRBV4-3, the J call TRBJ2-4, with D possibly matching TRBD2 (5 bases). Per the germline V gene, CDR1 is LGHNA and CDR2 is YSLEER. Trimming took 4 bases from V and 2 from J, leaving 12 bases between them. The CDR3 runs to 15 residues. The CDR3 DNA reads TGCGCCAGCAGCCCAGAGGGTGGCACCAAAAACATTCAGTACTTC. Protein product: CASSPEGGTKNIQYF.

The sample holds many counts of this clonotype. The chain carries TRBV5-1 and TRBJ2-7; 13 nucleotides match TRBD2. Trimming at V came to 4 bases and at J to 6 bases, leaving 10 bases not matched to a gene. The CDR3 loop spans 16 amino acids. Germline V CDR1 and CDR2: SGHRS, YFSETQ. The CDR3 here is CASSLRTSGSIGEQYF. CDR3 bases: TGCGCCAGCAGCCTCAGGACTAGCGGGAGTATAGGCGAGCAGTACTTC.

The CDR3 nucleotides are TGCAGTGCTAGAGGGGAGAGGGGGCCCTTCGAGCAGTACTTC. Translated: CSARGERGPFEQYF. V is TRBV20-1 and J is TRBJ2-7, with 7 bases aligning to TRBD1. The germline V gene has CDR1 DFQATT and CDR2 SNEGSKA (reference sequence). CDR3 length equals 14 residues. V dropped 1 base and J dropped 6; count of bases not matched to a gene: 9.

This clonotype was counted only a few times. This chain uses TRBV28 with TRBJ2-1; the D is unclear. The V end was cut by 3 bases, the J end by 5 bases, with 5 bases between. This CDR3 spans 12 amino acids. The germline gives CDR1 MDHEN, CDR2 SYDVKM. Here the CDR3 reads CASSFSHNEQFF. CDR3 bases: TGTGCCAGCAGTTTCAGCCACAATGAGCAGTTCTTC.

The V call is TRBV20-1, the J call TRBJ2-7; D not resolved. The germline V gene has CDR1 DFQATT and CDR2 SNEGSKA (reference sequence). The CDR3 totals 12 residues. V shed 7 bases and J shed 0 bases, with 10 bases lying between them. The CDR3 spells CSGRSDSYEQYF. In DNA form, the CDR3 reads TGCAGTGGCAGATCAGACTCCTACGAGCAGTACTTC.

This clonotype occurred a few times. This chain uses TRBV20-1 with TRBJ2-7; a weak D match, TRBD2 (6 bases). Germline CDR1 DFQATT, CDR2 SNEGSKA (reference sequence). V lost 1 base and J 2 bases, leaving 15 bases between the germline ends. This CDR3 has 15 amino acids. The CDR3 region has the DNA TGCAGTGCTAGAGTCCCATGGGGGGACGCCTACGAGCAGTACTTC. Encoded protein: CSARVPWGDAYEQYF.

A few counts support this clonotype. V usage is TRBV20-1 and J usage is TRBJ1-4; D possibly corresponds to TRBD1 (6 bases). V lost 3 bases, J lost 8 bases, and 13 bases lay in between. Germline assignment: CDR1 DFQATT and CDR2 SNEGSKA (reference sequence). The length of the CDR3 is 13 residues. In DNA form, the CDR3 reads TGCAGTGCTAGCGGGACACCCACGGAAAAACTGTTTTTT. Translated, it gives CSASGTPTEKLFF.

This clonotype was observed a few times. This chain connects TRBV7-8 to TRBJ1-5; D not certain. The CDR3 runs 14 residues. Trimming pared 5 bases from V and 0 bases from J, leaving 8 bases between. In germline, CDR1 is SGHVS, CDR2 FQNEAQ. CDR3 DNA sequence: TGTGCCAGCAGCACCGACCGTAGCAATCAGCCCCAGCATTTT. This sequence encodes CASSTDRSNQPQHF.

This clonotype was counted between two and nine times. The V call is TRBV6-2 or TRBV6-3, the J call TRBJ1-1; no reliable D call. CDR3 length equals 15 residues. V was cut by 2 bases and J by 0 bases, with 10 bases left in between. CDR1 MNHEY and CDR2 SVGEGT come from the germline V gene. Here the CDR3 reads CASSYEGGMNTEAFF. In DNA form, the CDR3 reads TGTGCCAGCAGTTACGAGGGAGGCATGAACACTGAAGCTTTCTTT.

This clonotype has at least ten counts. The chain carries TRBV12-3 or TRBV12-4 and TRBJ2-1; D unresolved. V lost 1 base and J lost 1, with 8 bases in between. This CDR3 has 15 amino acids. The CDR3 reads CASSLGLGSYNEQFF. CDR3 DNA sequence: TGTGCCAGCAGTTTAGGCCTGGGGTCCTACAATGAGCAGTTCTTC.

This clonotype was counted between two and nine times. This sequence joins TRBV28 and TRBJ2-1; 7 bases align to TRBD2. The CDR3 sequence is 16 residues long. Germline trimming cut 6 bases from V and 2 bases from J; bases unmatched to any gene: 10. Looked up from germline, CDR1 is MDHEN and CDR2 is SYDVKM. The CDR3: CASSNAGDSPYNEQFF. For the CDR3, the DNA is TGTGCCAGCAGCAATGCGGGAGACAGCCCCTACAATGAGCAGTTCTTC.